One and the same sample provided the 8 T cell receptor beta chains below, sequenced in a study of cytomegalovirus exposure and HLA in healthy donors. The study ran its PCR with 60 Vbeta and 13 Jbeta primers. Some clones are missing from TCRdb's copy, which holds only in-frame ones; the method was immunoSEQ multiplex PCR. The sample has 160,000 or so clones; around four fifths are singletons. Sequenced material: PBMCs. These receptors came from a woman between 50 and 59 years old in good health and CMV-seronegative.

The rearrangement uses TRBV6-5 and TRBJ1-1; D is unclear. CDR3 length equals 12 residues. The V end was cut by 4 bases, the J end by 8 bases, with 11 bases between. Germline CDR1 MNHEY, CDR2 SVGAGI. This CDR3 is CASSWTSGEAFF. In DNA form, the CDR3 reads TGTGCCAGCAGTTGGACCTCGGGAGAAGCTTTCTTT.

The gene calls are TRBV6-5 and TRBJ2-7; D is uncertain. The CDR3 contains 14 residues. Germline V gene data show CDR1 as MNHEY and CDR2 as SVGAGI. Between the trimmed V and J ends, which lost 2 bases and 3 bases, there was a span of 11 bases. The CDR3 bases are TGTGCCAGCAGTTACCGGCAGGAAAGCTACGAGCAGTACTTC. Its translation: CASSYRQESYEQYF.

V is TRBV11-3 and J is TRBJ2-5, with 7 nucleotides matching TRBD1. Gene TRBJ2-7 matches the end of the DNA better, so the J call may be wrong. The CDR3 consists of 14 residues. Germline V gene sequence: CDR1 SGHNT, CDR2 YENEEA. The CDR3 region has the DNA TGTGCCAGCAGCCTGGGACAGAGCTCCTACGAGCAGTACTTC. It translates to CASSLGQSSYEQYF.

This rearrangement joins TRBV7-9 to TRBJ2-5, with 7 bases matching TRBD2. This CDR3 is built from 14 residues. J was trimmed by 3 bases and V by 3 bases; bases with no gene match: 4. Germline V gives CDR1 SEHNR, CDR2 FQNEAQ (reference sequence). The CDR3 nucleotides read TGTGCCAGCAGCTTCACACGGGGGGAAGAGACCCAGTACTTC. Its protein product is CASSFTRGEETQYF. Looking up the rest from reference TRBV7-9 and TRBJ2-5 gives the full variable domain: DTGVSQNPRHKITKRGQNVTFRCDPISEHNRLYWYRQTLGQGPEFLTYFQNEAQLEKSRLLSDRFSAERPKGSFSTLEIQRTEQGDSAMYLCASSFTRGEETQYFGPGTRLLVL.

The DNA of the CDR3 is TGCGCCAGCAGCCAGCACCTAGCGGGGCAGTCCTACGAGCAGTACTTC. It is translated as CASSQHLAGQSYEQYF. The gene calls are TRBV4-3 and TRBJ2-7, with 9 bases fitting TRBD2. The germline V gene has CDR1 LGHNA and CDR2 YSLEER. The CDR3 loop spans 16 amino acids. J lost 1 base, V lost 3 bases, and 7 bases had no gene match.

The J gene is TRBJ2-2, the V gene TRBV5-6, with TRBD1 matching 8 bases. Germline lookup yields CDR1 SGHDT and CDR2 YYEEEE. The CDR3 is 15 residues long. Unmatched junction bases numbered 8, after V lost 3 bases and J lost 7 bases. CDR3 protein: CASSSLDRVGGELFF. In DNA form, the CDR3 reads TGTGCCAGCAGCTCTTTGGACAGGGTGGGCGGGGAGCTGTTTTTT.

The rearrangement uses TRBV6-5 and TRBJ1-2; 10 bases align to TRBD1. J lost 5 bases, V lost 4 bases, and 10 bases had no gene match. This CDR3 contains 16 residues. Germline CDR1 reads MNHEY; CDR2 reads SVGAGI. The CDR3 bases are TGTGCCAGCAGTTCGGCGGGACAGGGGCGCCCTTATGGCTACACCTTC. Protein product: CASSSAGQGRPYGYTF.

The chain uses TRBV27 and TRBJ1-5; TRBD1 agrees at 9 bases. J gave up 4 bases and V 5 bases, and 6 bases lay outside the gene matches. The CDR3 has 15 amino acids. Germline V gene sequence: CDR1 MNHEY, CDR2 SMNVEV (reference sequence). Here the CDR3 DNA reads TGTGCCAGCAGTCCTTGGACAGGGGAAAATCAGCCCCAGCATTTT. Translated, it gives CASSPWTGENQPQHF.